The source of this TCR beta chain is a study of T-cell reconstitution after alpha-beta-depleted transplantation in children. Study-level findings and limits: Hyperexpanded clones declined; after one year, newly produced T cells mostly supplied diversity. At around two months after transplant, the alpha-beta T cells were reportedly derived from several hundred expanded clones that came from non-depleted graft cells.

This clonotype appeared many times. Its antigen is undetermined. Unique molecular identifiers tagged the TCRbeta library. TCRdb called the PCR reads again in MiXCR, with one record for every CDR3 protein. The sample yields 250,000 to 300,000 distinct CDR3 sequences, 9.5% to 13% seen once. The length of the CDR3 is 13 residues. Germline CDR1 reads SGHTS; CDR2 reads YDEGEE. Trimming took 6 bases from V and 5 from J, leaving 9 bases between them. The specimen comprised PBMCs, sampled before TCRalphabeta/CD19-depleted stem cell transplant. The clonotype originates from a boy in the first two years of life with acute myeloid leukemia, due to receive a stem cell transplant. The gene calls are TRBV5-8 and TRBJ2-6; D gene uncertain. The CDR3 region is CASKRSRANVLTF. DNA of the CDR3: TGTGCCAGCAAACGGTCTAGGGCCAACGTCCTGACTTTC.